Presented here are 23 T cell receptor beta chains from one specimen sequenced in a study of cytomegalovirus exposure and HLA in healthy donors. A multiplex PCR was run with 60 Vbeta primers and 13 Jbeta primers. TCRdb keeps only in-frame clones here, not all; method: immunoSEQ multiplex PCR. The sample yields roughly 120,000 clones, around 80% seen once. The specimen sequenced was PBMCs. Receptors were obtained from a man aged 30 to 39 in good health and CMV-seronegative.

V and J are TRBV9 and TRBJ1-5, with D uncertain. The V and J ends lost 4 bases and 1 base respectively, with 12 bases between them. The CDR3 extends over 15 amino acids. Per germline, CDR1 SGDLS and CDR2 YYNGEE. CDR3 residues: CASSPAGQSNQPQHF. The CDR3 coding sequence is TGTGCCAGCAGCCCAGCGGGTCAAAGCAATCAGCCCCAGCATTTT.

The J gene is TRBJ1-6, the V gene TRBV14; maybe TRBD1 (6 bases). Per the germline V gene, CDR1 is SGHDN and CDR2 is FVKESK. The CDR3 has 15 amino acids. V was shortened by 4 bases and J by 0 bases, with 7 bases between the two germline ends. In DNA, the CDR3 is TGTGCCAGCAGCCCCAGGGGCTCCTATAATTCACCCCTCCACTTT. Amino acids: CASSPRGSYNSPLHF.

As concerns this clone: Compared with germline, one end of the junction differs, possibly owing to a read error. In the same sample, other DNA sequences code for this CDR3. The V and J genes are TRBV4-1 and TRBJ1-5; D not resolved. This CDR3 has 13 residues. Germline lookup yields CDR1 MGHRA and CDR2 YSYEKL. This CDR3 is CASSQAGNQPQHF. In nucleotides, the CDR3 is TGCGCCAGCAGCCAAGCGGGGAATCAGCCTCAGCATTTT.

V is TRBV19 and J is TRBJ2-7; D not resolved. In germline, CDR1 is LNHDA, CDR2 SQIVND (reference sequence). V was clipped by 2 bases and J by 1 base, with 6 bases between them. CDR3 length equals 13 residues. The CDR3 here is CASSITHSYEQYF. CDR3 sequence (DNA): TGTGCCAGTAGTATAACACATTCCTACGAGCAGTACTTC. The variable domain in full, completed from reference TRBV19 and TRBJ2-7, reads DGGITQSPKYLFRKEGQNVTLSCEQNLNHDAMYWYRQDPGQGLRLIYYSQIVNDFQKGDIAEGYSVSREKKESFPLTVTSAQKNPTAFYLCASSITHSYEQYFGPGTRLTVT.

V gene TRBV30 combines with J gene TRBJ1-4; 9 nucleotides line up with TRBD1. V lost 0 bases and J lost 7; bases outside the gene matches: 6. Germline-derived CDR1 and CDR2 are GTSNPN and SVGIG (reference sequence). This CDR3 has 15 residues. CDR3 amino acids: CAWSVGGTGSEKLFF. The CDR3 nucleotides are TGTGCCTGGAGTGTAGGCGGGACAGGGTCTGAAAAACTGTTTTTT.

This clone was picked up a small number of times. The chain combines TRBV9 with TRBJ1-1, with 7 bases identical to TRBD1. This CDR3 is 17 amino acids long. From germline, CDR1 is SGDLS and CDR2 YYNGEE. Trimming cost V 1 base and J 1 base; bases outside gene matches: 10. CDR3 sequence reads: CASSVPGTANRNTEAFF. In nucleotides, the CDR3 is TGTGCCAGCAGCGTACCCGGGACAGCTAATCGGAACACTGAAGCTTTCTTT.

V usage is TRBV7-8 and J usage is TRBJ1-3, with a possible D match to TRBD1 (6 bases). This CDR3 is built from 14 residues. In germline, CDR1 is SGHVS, CDR2 FQNEAQ. Trimming took off 5 bases at V and 4 bases at J, with 12 bases between the two ends. CDR3 nucleotide sequence: TGTGCCAGCAGCGCACAGGGCGCGGGAAACACCATATATTTT. It yields the protein CASSAQGAGNTIYF.

The genes are TRBV27 and TRBJ2-7, with 7 bases identical to TRBD1. This CDR3 contains 14 residues. Germline trimming cut 4 bases from V and 4 bases from J; bases unmatched to any gene: 7. Germline CDR1 and CDR2: MNHEY and SMNVEV (reference sequence). The CDR3: CASSYRQGFYEQYF. The CDR3 nucleotides read TGTGCCAGCAGTTACCGACAGGGCTTTTACGAGCAGTACTTC.

The chain couples TRBV6-1 to TRBJ1-1; D is unclear. CDR1 MNHNS and CDR2 SASEGT come from the germline V gene. Trimming removed 3 bases at V and 1 base at J, with 6 bases between. CDR3 length: 13 amino acids. CDR3 amino acids: CASSETGNTEAFF. In nucleotides, the CDR3 is TGTGCCAGCAGTGAGACGGGGAACACTGAAGCTTTCTTT.

This clone was picked up a small number of times. The chain is built from TRBV15 and TRBJ1-6; no firm D call. The V gene lost 0 bases and the J gene lost 7 bases, with 10 bases spanning the gap. The CDR3 is 15 amino acids. The germline CDR1 and CDR2 sequences are LNHNV and YYDKDF (reference sequence). The CDR3 DNA sequence: TGTGCCACCAGCAGAGATATTGGCCTCAATTCACCCCTCCACTTT. Translating gives CATSRDIGLNSPLHF.

The chain uses TRBV28 and TRBJ2-5, with D tentatively TRBD1 (5 bases). Germline loops: CDR1 MDHEN, CDR2 SYDVKM. CDR3 length equals 11 residues. The ends were cut back, 1 base at V and 12 bases at J, with 9 bases in the middle. The CDR3 here is CASSLSGSKYF. The CDR3 bases are TGTGCCAGCAGTTTATCAGGGTCGAAGTACTTC.

This chain links TRBV28 with TRBJ2-5; 8 bases agree with TRBD1. In germline, CDR1 is MDHEN, CDR2 SYDVKM. The CDR3 runs 15 residues. V was clipped by 4 bases and J by 2 bases; unmatched bases: 6. The CDR3 bases are TGTGCCAGCAGTTCTCGCGGACAGGGTCAAGAGACCCAGTACTTC. Its protein is CASSSRGQGQETQYF.

This clone was counted only a few times. J is TRBJ2-7 and V is TRBV19; D is uncertain. In germline, CDR1 is LNHDA, CDR2 SQIVND (reference sequence). This CDR3 has 10 amino acids. The V gene lost 10 bases and the J gene lost 2 bases, with 6 bases spanning the gap. CDR3 sequence (DNA): TGTGCCACCGAGCCCTACGAGCAGTACTTC. Encoded protein: CATEPYEQYF. Filled out from reference TRBV19 and TRBJ2-7, the complete variable domain reads DGGITQSPKYLFRKEGQNVTLSCEQNLNHDAMYWYRQDPGQGLRLIYYSQIVNDFQKGDIAEGYSVSREKKESFPLTVTSAQKNPTAFYLCATEPYEQYFGPGTRLTVT.

V and J are TRBV5-5 and TRBJ1-1; D is uncertain. Germline lookup yields CDR1 SGHKS and CDR2 YYEKEE (reference sequence). The CDR3 contains 13 residues. The V end was cut by 4 bases, the J end by 0 bases, with 7 bases between. The CDR3 DNA reads TGTGCCAGCAGCCCGGTTGTGAACACTGAAGCTTTCTTT. Its translation is CASSPVVNTEAFF. Supplemented by reference TRBV5-5 and TRBJ1-1, the full variable domain reads DAGVTQSPTHLIKTRGQQVTLRCSPISGHKSVSWYQQVLGQGPQFIFQYYEKEERGRGNFPDRFSARQFPNYSSELNVNALLLGDSALYLCASSPVVNTEAFFGQGTRLTVV.

V and J are TRBV4-1 and TRBJ2-7; TRBD2 agrees at 11 bases. The CDR3 is 18 residues long. Germline CDR1 MGHRA, CDR2 YSYEKL. J was trimmed by 3 bases and V by 0 bases; bases with no gene match: 10. The CDR3 bases are TGCGCCAGCAGCCAAGAAGAGGTAGGGACTAGCGGCCACTACGAGCAGTACTTC. Residues: CASSQEEVGTSGHYEQYF.

V is TRBV6-5 and J is TRBJ2-7; 8 bases line up with TRBD1. The CDR3 totals 14 residues. Per germline, CDR1 MNHEY and CDR2 SVGAGI. J was trimmed by 4 bases and V by 2 bases; bases with no gene match: 4. The CDR3 here is CASSYHRGWYEQYF. The CDR3 DNA follows: TGTGCCAGCAGTTACCACAGGGGGTGGTACGAGCAGTACTTC.

V and J are TRBV30 and TRBJ1-2; the match to TRBD1 covers 7 bases. V trimming: 5 bases; J trimming: 8 bases; junction bases outside the gene matches: 8. The germline gives CDR1 GTSNPN, CDR2 SVGIG (reference sequence). CDR3 length equals 12 residues. CDR3 sequence (DNA): TGTGCCTGGGACTCCGGGGACAGCGGCTACACCTTC. Protein product: CAWDSGDSGYTF. The entire variable domain, with the rest obtained from reference TRBV30 and TRBJ1-2, is as follows: SQTIHQWPATLVQPVGSPLSLECTVEGTSNPNLYWYRQAAGRGLQLLFYSVGIGQISSEVPQNLSASRPQDRQFILSSKKLLLSDSGFYLCAWDSGDSGYTFGSGTRLTVV.

The V call is TRBV5-8, the J call TRBJ1-4, with 8 bases identical to TRBD1. Germline assignment: CDR1 SGHTS and CDR2 YDEGEE. CDR3 length: 15 residues. V lost 3 bases to trimming and J lost 6 bases; unmatched junction nucleotides: 7. The CDR3 region is CASSSGQDLYEKLFF. The CDR3 DNA sequence: TGTGCCAGCAGCTCGGGACAGGATTTGTATGAAAAACTGTTTTTT.

This sequence joins TRBV5-1 and TRBJ1-1, with TRBD1 matching 11 bases. Germline assignment: CDR1 SGHRS and CDR2 YFSETQ. The CDR3 is 14 residues long. J gave up 5 bases and V 4 bases, and 4 bases lay outside the gene matches. The CDR3 nucleotides read TGCGCCAGCAGCCCACGGGACAGGGGGACTGAAGCTTTCTTT. Translation gives CASSPRDRGTEAFF.

Here the CDR3 reads CASSLGVAYYNEQFF. CDR3 DNA: TGCGCCAGCAGCTTGGGAGTAGCCTACTACAATGAGCAGTTCTTC. J is TRBJ2-1 and V is TRBV5-1; D is undetermined. The CDR3 spans 15 residues. V dropped 0 bases and J dropped 3 bases, with 10 bases sitting between them. Germline loops: CDR1 SGHRS, CDR2 YFSETQ.

The chain combines TRBV29-1 with TRBJ2-1, with 8 bases lining up with TRBD2. Trimming cost V 7 bases and J 5 bases; bases outside gene matches: 7. The germline CDR1 and CDR2 sequences are SQVTM and ANQGSEA. The CDR3 loop spans 13 amino acids. The CDR3, as DNA: TGCAGCGACGCGGGAGGAACACACAATGAGCAGTTCTTC. It encodes CSDAGGTHNEQFF.

The table lists this clone with a few counts. The genes are TRBV15 and TRBJ2-2; 9 bases line up with TRBD1. The germline V gene has CDR1 LNHNV and CDR2 YYDKDF (reference sequence). The CDR3 is 15 amino acids. Trimming removed 5 bases from V and 6 bases from J; junction bases left unmatched: 7. DNA for the CDR3: TGTGCCACCAGCCCCCGGGACAGGGTGGCCGGGGAGCTGTTTTTT. Its protein product is CATSPRDRVAGELFF.

The chain links TRBV7-9 to TRBJ2-4; D is possibly TRBD2 (7 bases). Germline V CDR1 and CDR2: SEHNR, FQNEAQ (reference sequence). The CDR3 length is 17 residues. V lost 0 bases and J 3 bases, leaving 15 bases between the germline ends. The CDR3 sequence: CASSLAGGGTGKNIQYF. CDR3 nucleotide sequence: TGTGCCAGCAGCTTAGCGGGCGGGGGCACTGGCAAAAACATTCAGTACTTC.